Following are 18 T cell receptor beta chains from one sample sequenced in a study of blood T cell repertoires in COVID-19. TCRdb keeps only in-frame clones here, not all; method: immunoSEQ multiplex PCR. The sample lists fewer than 300,000 clones; 80% to 95% were seen once. The sample consisted of peripheral blood. These receptors all come from a woman in her 30s with COVID-19, enrolled during active disease.

V gene TRBV3-1 (or the pseudogene TRBV3-2) combines with J gene TRBJ1-4, with 7 positions matching TRBD1. The CDR3 loop spans 16 amino acids. Germline assignment: CDR1 LGHDT and CDR2 YNNKEL (reference sequence). V shed 4 bases and J 4 bases; nucleotides not matched to a gene: 9. CDR3 residues: CASSPPLGQVNEKLFF. DNA of the CDR3: TGTGCCAGCAGCCCCCCATTAGGACAGGTTAATGAAAAACTGTTTTTT.

The chain has TRBV7-2 and TRBJ2-1, with TRBD2 identical over 13 bases. The ends lost 6 bases at V and 7 bases at J; junction bases unmatched: 3. The germline V gene encodes CDR1 SGHTA and CDR2 FQGNSA. This CDR3 region has 14 residues. CDR3 amino acids: CASRWTSGRNEQFF. In nucleotides, the CDR3 is TGTGCCAGCAGGTGGACTAGCGGGAGAAATGAGCAGTTCTTC.

The V call is TRBV4-1, the J call TRBJ2-1; 11 positions agree with TRBD2. The V gene's germline CDR1 is MGHRA and CDR2 YSYEKL. The CDR3 spans 18 residues. After removal of 0 bases from V and 6 bases from J, the junction contained 10 bases not matched to a gene. The CDR3: CASSQDRLIAGGPNEQFF. The CDR3 nucleotides are TGCGCCAGCAGCCAAGATAGGCTTATAGCGGGAGGGCCCAATGAGCAGTTCTTC.

The CDR3 protein is CASSTPGTGDHGYTF. CDR3 nucleotide sequence: TGTGCCAGCAGCACCCCCGGGACAGGGGATCATGGCTACACCTTC. V and J are TRBV3-1 (or the pseudogene TRBV3-2) and TRBJ1-2; TRBD1 agrees at 10 bases. The germline V gene has CDR1 LGHDT and CDR2 YNNKEL (reference sequence). The CDR3 has 15 residues. Unmatched junction bases numbered 9, after V lost 5 bases and J lost 6 bases.

The genes are TRBV7-8 and TRBJ1-3; a possible D gene is TRBD1 (6 bases). This CDR3 is 15 amino acids long. Germline V lookup: CDR1 SGHVS, CDR2 FQNEAQ. The germline V and J ends were trimmed by 5 bases and 4 bases, with 15 bases remaining between them. Here the CDR3 DNA reads TGTGCCAGCAGCCCACAAGGGACATTAGGAAACACCATATATTTT. This gives the protein CASSPQGTLGNTIYF.

The gene calls are TRBV11-2 and TRBJ1-1; D remains ambiguous. The CDR3 runs to 15 residues. From germline, CDR1 is SGHAT and CDR2 FQNNGV. Trimming removed 2 bases at V and 5 bases at J, with 15 bases between. The CDR3 DNA reads TGTGCCAGCAGCTTATTGACCCAACGAGGAACTGAAGCTTTCTTT. Protein sequence: CASSLLTQRGTEAFF.

This sequence joins TRBV11-2 and TRBJ2-7; a weak D match, TRBD1 (6 bases). Per the germline V gene, CDR1 is SGHAT and CDR2 is FQNNGV. V was shortened by 2 bases and J by 3 bases, with 14 bases between the two germline ends. This CDR3 is built from 15 residues. CDR3 nucleotides: TGTGCCAGCAGCTTACTACAGGGATCCCTCTACGAGCAGTACTTC. It yields the protein CASSLLQGSLYEQYF.

The genes are TRBV18 and TRBJ1-1; unclear D gene. This CDR3 spans 14 amino acids. Germline assignment: CDR1 KGHSH and CDR2 LQKENI. V lost 3 bases, J lost 3 bases, and 11 bases lay in between. CDR3 sequence (DNA): TGTGCCAGCTCACCCTCGGGGAGGGACACTGAAGCTTTCTTT. Translating gives CASSPSGRDTEAFF.

The CDR3 reads CASRDTVYEQYF. The DNA for the CDR3 is TGTGCCAGCAGGGACACTGTTTACGAGCAGTACTTC. This chain joins TRBV6-5 and TRBJ2-7, with D possibly TRBD1 on 5 matching bases. Per the germline V gene, CDR1 is MNHEY and CDR2 is SVGAGI. V was cut by 6 bases and J by 4 bases, with 10 bases left in between. The CDR3 spans 12 residues.

This chain connects TRBV5-1 to TRBJ1-4; 10 bases align to TRBD1. Germline V CDR1 and CDR2: SGHRS, YFSETQ. CDR3 length: 14 amino acids. Losses at the gene ends were 8 bases for V and 8 bases for J; bases not matched to a gene: 9. The CDR3 DNA reads TGCGCCAGTCGGGGGACAGGGGACGGAGAAAAACTGTTTTTT. It is translated as CASRGTGDGEKLFF. Complete variable domain (other parts from reference TRBV5-1 and TRBJ1-4): KAGVTQTPRYLIKTRGQQVTLSCSPISGHRSVSWYQQTPGQGLQFLFEYFSETQRNKGNFPGRFSGRQFSNSRSEMNVSTLELGDSALYLCASRGTGDGEKLFFGSGTQLSVL.

The rearrangement links TRBV7-9 to TRBJ1-1; 9 nucleotides match TRBD1. Trimming removed 6 bases from V and 3 bases from J; junction bases left unmatched: 14. Germline CDR1 is SEHNR and CDR2 is FQNEAQ (reference sequence). The CDR3 extends over 17 amino acids. The CDR3 DNA follows: TGTGCCAGCAGATCAGGTGGGACAGGGTTAGAATACACTGAAGCTTTCTTT. Its translation: CASRSGGTGLEYTEAFF.

This sequence joins TRBV10-3 and TRBJ2-3; maybe TRBD2 (6 bases). The length of the CDR3 is 16 residues. Germline V gives CDR1 ENHRY, CDR2 SYGVKD. The V gene lost 3 bases and the J gene lost 2 bases, with 15 bases spanning the gap. CDR3 loop: CAISDPRSGDTDTQYF. CDR3 DNA: TGTGCCATCAGTGACCCCCGTAGCGGTGACACAGATACGCAGTATTTT.

The chain carries TRBV19 and TRBJ2-1, with D maybe TRBD1 (7 bases). Germline CDR1 and CDR2: LNHDA and SQIVND (reference sequence). This CDR3 region has 16 residues. V gave up 5 bases and J gave up 1 base, with 15 bases separating them. CDR3 nucleotide sequence: TGTGCCAGTAGTGGGACAGTAGGGGGGTCCTACAATGAGCAGTTCTTC. The encoded protein is CASSGTVGGSYNEQFF.

The chain carries TRBV7-6 and TRBJ2-5; 9 nucleotides line up with TRBD2. The ends lost 1 base at V and 7 bases at J; junction bases unmatched: 7. This CDR3 contains 15 residues. Germline CDR1 SGHVS, CDR2 FNYEAQ. Here the CDR3 reads CASSLVLAGMGTQYF. The CDR3 DNA reads as TGTGCCAGCAGCTTAGTTCTAGCGGGGATGGGGACCCAGTACTTC.

The J gene is TRBJ2-5, the V gene TRBV27; TRBD1 aligns across 7 bases. V lost 2 bases and J lost 4; bases outside the gene matches: 1. CDR3 length: 13 amino acids. CDR1 is MNHEY, CDR2 SMNVEV, per germline (reference sequence). CDR3 amino acids: CASSLTGVETQYF. In DNA form, the CDR3 reads TGTGCCAGCAGTTTAACAGGGGTAGAGACCCAGTACTTC.

The V and J genes are TRBV5-1 and TRBJ2-1; D remains unclear. The germline gives CDR1 SGHRS, CDR2 YFSETQ. V lost 4 bases, J lost 0 bases, and 11 bases lay in between. The CDR3 totals 15 residues. The CDR3 bases are TGCGCCAGCAGCCGGTCCCCACCCTCCTACAATGAGCAGTTCTTC. Protein: CASSRSPPSYNEQFF.

J is TRBJ2-2 and V is TRBV28, with TRBD2 identical over 9 bases. The CDR3 has 18 residues. Germline loops: CDR1 MDHEN, CDR2 SYDVKM. The V gene end was trimmed by 3 bases and the J gene end by 5 bases; junction bases not matched to a gene: 13. The CDR3 is CASSLGGWVAGDTGELFF. CDR3 nucleotide sequence: TGTGCCAGCAGTTTGGGGGGTTGGGTAGCGGGAGATACCGGGGAGCTGTTTTTT. The whole variable domain, remainder taken from reference TRBV28 and TRBJ2-2, is DVKVTQSSRYLVKRTGEKVFLECVQDMDHENMFWYRQDPGLGLRLIYFSYDVKMKEKGDIPEGYSVSREKKERFSLILESASTNQTSMYLCASSLGGWVAGDTGELFFGEGSRLTVL.

V and J are TRBV15 and TRBJ1-1; 12 bases fit TRBD1. The germline gives CDR1 LNHNV, CDR2 YYDKDF (reference sequence). The CDR3 contains 19 residues. Trimming cost V 1 base and J 4 bases; bases outside gene matches: 13. CDR3 nucleotides: TGTGCCACCAGCAGAGGAACCGGGACAGGGGGCAAAGGGAGCACTGAAGCTTTCTTT. It is translated as CATSRGTGTGGKGSTEAFF. Using reference TRBV15 and TRBJ1-1 for the parts outside the CDR3, the full variable domain is DAMVIQNPRYQVTQFGKPVTLSCSQTLNHNVMYWYQQKSSQAPKLLFHYYDKDFNNEADTPDNFQSRRPNTSFCFLDIRSPGLGDTAMYLCATSRGTGTGGKGSTEAFFGQGTRLTVV.